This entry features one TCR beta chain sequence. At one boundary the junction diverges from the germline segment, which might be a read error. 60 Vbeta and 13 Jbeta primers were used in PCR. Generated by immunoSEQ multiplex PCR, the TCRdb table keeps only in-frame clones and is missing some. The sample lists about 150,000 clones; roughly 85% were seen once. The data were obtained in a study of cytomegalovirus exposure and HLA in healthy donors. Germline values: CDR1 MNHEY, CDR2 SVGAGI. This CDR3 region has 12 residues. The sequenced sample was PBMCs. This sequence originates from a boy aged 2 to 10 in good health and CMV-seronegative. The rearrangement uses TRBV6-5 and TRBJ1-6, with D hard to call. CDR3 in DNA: TGTGCCAGCAGCCAGTTTAATTCACCCTTCCACTTT. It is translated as CASSQFNSPFHF.